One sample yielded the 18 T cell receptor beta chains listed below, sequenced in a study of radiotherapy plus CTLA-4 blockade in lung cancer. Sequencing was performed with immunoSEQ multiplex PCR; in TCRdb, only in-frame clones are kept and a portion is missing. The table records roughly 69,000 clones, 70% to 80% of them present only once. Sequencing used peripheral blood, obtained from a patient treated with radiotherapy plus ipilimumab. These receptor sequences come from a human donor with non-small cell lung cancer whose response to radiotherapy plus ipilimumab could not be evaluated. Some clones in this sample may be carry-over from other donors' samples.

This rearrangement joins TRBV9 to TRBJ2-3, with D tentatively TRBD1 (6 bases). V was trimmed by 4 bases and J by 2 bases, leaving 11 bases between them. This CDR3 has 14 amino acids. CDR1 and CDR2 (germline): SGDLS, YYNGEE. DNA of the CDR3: TGTGCCAGCAGCCTTAGACAGGCCACAGATACGCAGTATTTT. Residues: CASSLRQATDTQYF.

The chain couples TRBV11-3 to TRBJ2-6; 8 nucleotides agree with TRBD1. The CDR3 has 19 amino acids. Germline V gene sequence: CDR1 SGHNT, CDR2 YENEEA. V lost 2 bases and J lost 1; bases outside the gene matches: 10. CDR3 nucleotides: TGTGCCAGCAGCTTACAACCCGGACAGGGCACATCTGGGGCCAACGTCCTGACTTTC. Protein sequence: CASSLQPGQGTSGANVLTF.

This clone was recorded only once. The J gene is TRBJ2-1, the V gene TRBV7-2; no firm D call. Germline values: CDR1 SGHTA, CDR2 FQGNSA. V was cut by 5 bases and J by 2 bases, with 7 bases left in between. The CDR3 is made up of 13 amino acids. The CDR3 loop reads CASSAAAYNEQFF. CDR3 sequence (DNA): TGTGCCAGCAGCGCGGCGGCCTACAATGAGCAGTTCTTC.

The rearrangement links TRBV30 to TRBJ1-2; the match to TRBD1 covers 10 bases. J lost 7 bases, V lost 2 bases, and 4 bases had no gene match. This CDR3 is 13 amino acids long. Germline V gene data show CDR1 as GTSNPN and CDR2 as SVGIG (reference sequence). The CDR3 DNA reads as TGTGCCTGGAGTCCCGGACAGGGGGGTGGCTACACCTTC. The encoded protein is CAWSPGQGGGYTF.

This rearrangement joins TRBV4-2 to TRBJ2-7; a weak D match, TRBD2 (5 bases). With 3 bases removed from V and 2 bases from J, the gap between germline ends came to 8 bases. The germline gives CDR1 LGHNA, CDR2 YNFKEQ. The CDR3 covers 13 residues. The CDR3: CASSQRAAYEQYF. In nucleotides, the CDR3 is TGTGCCAGCAGCCAGCGGGCCGCCTACGAGCAGTACTTC.

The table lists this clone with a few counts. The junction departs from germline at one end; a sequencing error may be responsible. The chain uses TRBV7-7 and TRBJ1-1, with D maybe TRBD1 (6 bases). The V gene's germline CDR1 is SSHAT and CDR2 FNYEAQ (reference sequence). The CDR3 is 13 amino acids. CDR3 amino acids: CASSVDSNTEAFF. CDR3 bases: TGTGCTAGCAGCGTGGACAGTAACACTGAAGCTTTCTTT.

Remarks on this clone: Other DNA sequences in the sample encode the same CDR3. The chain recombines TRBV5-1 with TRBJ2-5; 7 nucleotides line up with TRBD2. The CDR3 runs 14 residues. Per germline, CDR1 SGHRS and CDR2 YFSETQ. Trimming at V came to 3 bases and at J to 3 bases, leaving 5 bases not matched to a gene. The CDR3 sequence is CASSSLAAEETQYF. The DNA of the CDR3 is TGCGCCAGCAGCTCTCTAGCGGCGGAAGAGACCCAGTACTTC.

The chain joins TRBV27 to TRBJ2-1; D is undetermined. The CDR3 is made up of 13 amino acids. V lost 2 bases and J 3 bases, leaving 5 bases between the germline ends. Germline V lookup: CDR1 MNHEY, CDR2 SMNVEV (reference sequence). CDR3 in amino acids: CASSLGHYNEQFF. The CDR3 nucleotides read TGTGCCAGCAGTTTAGGGCACTACAATGAGCAGTTCTTC.

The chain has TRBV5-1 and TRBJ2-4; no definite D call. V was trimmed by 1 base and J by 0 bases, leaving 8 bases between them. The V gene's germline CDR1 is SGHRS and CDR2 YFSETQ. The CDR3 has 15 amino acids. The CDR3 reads CASSLLSAAKNIQYF. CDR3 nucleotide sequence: TGCGCCAGCAGCTTGCTTAGTGCAGCCAAAAACATTCAGTACTTC.

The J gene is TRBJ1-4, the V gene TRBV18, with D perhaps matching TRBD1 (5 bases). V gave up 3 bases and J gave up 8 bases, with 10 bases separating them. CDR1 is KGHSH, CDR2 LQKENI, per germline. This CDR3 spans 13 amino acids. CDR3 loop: CASSPGGNEKLFF. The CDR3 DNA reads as TGTGCCAGCTCACCGGGGGGTAACGAAAAACTGTTTTTT.

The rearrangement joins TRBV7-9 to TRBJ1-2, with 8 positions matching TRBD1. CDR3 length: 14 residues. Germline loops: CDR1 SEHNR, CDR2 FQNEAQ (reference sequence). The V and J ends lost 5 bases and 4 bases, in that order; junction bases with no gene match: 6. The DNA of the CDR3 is TGTGCCAGCAGCGTCGACAGGGGTATCTATGGCTACACCTTC. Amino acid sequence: CASSVDRGIYGYTF.

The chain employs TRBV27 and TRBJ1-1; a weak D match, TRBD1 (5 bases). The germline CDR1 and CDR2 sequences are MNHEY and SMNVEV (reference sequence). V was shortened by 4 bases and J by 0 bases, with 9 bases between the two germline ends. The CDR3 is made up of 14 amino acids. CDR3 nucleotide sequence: TGTGCCAGCAGTTCAGGGTACATGAACACTGAAGCTTTCTTT. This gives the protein CASSSGYMNTEAFF.

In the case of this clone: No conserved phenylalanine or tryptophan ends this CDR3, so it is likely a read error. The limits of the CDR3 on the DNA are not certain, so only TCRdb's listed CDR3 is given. The CDR3 region is CAIGDRLK. V and J are TRBV10-3 and TRBJ2-7; the table assigns TRBD1, which was not confirmed against the DNA. The CDR3 spans 8 amino acids, including both terminal residues. Germline V gene sequence: CDR1 ENHRY, CDR2 SYGVKD.

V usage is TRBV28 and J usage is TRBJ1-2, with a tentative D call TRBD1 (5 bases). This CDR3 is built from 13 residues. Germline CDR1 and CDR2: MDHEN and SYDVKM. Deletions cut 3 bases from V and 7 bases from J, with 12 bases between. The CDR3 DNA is TGTGCCAGCAGTTTTGGAGGGGAGAGTGGCTACACCTTC. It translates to CASSFGGESGYTF.

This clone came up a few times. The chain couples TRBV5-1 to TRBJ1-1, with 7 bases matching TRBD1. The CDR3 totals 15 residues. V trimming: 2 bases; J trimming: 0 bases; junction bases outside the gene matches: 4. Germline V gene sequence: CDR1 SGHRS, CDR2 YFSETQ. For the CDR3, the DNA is TGCGCCAGCAGCTTTGGAGGGGGCATGAACACTGAAGCTTTCTTT. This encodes CASSFGGGMNTEAFF.

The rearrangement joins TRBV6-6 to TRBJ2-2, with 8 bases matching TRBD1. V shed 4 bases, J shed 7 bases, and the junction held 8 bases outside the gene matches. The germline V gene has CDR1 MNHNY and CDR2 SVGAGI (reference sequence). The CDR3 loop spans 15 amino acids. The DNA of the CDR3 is TGTGCCAGCAGTTTTGTGCAGGGGGCCGGCGGGGAGCTGTTTTTT. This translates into CASSFVQGAGGELFF.

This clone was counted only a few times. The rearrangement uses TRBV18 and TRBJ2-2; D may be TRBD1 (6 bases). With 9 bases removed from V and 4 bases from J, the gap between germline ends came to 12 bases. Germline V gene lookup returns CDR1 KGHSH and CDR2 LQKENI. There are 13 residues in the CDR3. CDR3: CASPGQPTGELFF. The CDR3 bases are TGTGCCAGTCCAGGACAGCCCACCGGGGAGCTGTTTTTT. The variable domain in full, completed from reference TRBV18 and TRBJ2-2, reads NAGVMQNPRHLVRRRGQEARLRCSPMKGHSHVYWYRQLPEEGLKFMVYLQKENIIDESGMPKERFSAEFPKEGPSILRIQQVVRGDSAAYFCASPGQPTGELFFGEGSRLTVL.

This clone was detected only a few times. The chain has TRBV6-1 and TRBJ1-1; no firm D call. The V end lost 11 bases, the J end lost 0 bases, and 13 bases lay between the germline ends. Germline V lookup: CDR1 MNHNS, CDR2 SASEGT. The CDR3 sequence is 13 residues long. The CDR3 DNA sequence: TGTGCCTCGGGAGTCGGGCTGAACACTGAAGCTTTCTTT. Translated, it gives CASGVGLNTEAFF.